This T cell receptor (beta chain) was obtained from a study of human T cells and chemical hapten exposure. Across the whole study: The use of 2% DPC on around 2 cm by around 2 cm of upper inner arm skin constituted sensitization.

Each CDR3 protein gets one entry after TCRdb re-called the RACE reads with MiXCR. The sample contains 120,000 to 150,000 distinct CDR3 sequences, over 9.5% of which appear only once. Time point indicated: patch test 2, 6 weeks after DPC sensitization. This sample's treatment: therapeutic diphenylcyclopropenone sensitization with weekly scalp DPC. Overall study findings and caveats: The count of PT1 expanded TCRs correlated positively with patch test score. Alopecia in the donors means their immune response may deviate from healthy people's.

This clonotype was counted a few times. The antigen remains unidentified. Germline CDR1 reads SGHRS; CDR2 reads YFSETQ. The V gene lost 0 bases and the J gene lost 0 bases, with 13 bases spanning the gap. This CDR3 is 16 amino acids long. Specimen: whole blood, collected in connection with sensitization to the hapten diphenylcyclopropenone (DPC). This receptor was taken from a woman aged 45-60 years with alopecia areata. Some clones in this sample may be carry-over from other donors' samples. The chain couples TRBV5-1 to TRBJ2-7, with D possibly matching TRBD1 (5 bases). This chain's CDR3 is CASSLGNRLSSYEQYF. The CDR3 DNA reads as TGCGCCAGCAGCTTGGGGAACAGGCTGAGCTCCTACGAGCAGTACTTC.